This T cell receptor (beta chain) was identified in a study of early T cells in non-severe SARS-CoV-2 infection. Study overall: Sequencing of unsorted whole blood was done on bulk RNA, leaving chains unpaired.

Researchers tagged individual cDNA molecules with unique molecular identifiers. One entry per CDR3 protein, called by TCRdb with MiXCR from the 5' RACE reads. The table records about 64,000 distinct CDR3 sequences, roughly 12% of them present only once. In regard to this clonotype: Its antigen remains unidentified.

Findings and limits, study-wide: The study's VDJdb matching favored anti-spike CD8 responses and missed private and CD4 specificities.

Per germline, CDR1 GTSNPN and CDR2 SVGIG (reference sequence). CDR3 length equals 11 residues. The V end was cut by 3 bases, the J end by 3 bases, with 5 bases between. This TCR derives from an adult who was a healthcare worker with PCR-confirmed SARS-CoV-2 infection or an uninfected control (not recorded which). The J gene is TRBJ1-1, the V gene TRBV30; D call uncertain. This specimen consisted of whole blood, obtained at baseline. The CDR3 DNA is TGTGCCTGGAGCGATGACACTGAAGCTTTCTTT. It specifies CAWSDDTEAFF.